Presented here are 8 T cell receptor beta chains from one specimen sequenced in a study of T-cell reconstitution after alpha-beta-depleted transplantation in children. This sample's TCRbeta library carried unique molecular identifier barcodes. TCRdb processed the PCR reads anew with MiXCR; each CDR3 protein has one entry. This table holds 550,000 to 600,000 distinct CDR3 sequences, 23% found once. The starting material was PBMCs, mostly from graft donor cells, obtained 360 days after TCRalphabeta/CD19-depleted stem cell transplant. These receptors were taken from a boy under three years old who had a stem cell transplant for acute myeloid leukemia, so the T cells may come from the graft donor.

The table lists this clonotype with many counts. The rearrangement links TRBV20-1 to TRBJ2-3; 9 nucleotides match TRBD1. CDR1 and CDR2 (germline): DFQATT, SNEGSKA (reference sequence). This CDR3 has 16 residues. The V segment lost 3 bases and the J segment 3 bases; nucleotides outside the gene matches: 10. The DNA of the CDR3 is TGCAGTGCTAGGGGACAGGGTGTGATGCTGACAGATACGCAGTATTTT. It translates to CSARGQGVMLTDTQYF.

This clonotype was observed a few times. The gene calls are TRBV7-2 and TRBJ2-7; 7 nucleotides match TRBD2. Per the germline V gene, CDR1 is SGHTA and CDR2 is FQGNSA. V lost 5 bases and J lost 3; bases outside the gene matches: 10. The CDR3 spans 15 residues. The CDR3 sequence is CASSPVGGSNYEQYF. CDR3 sequence (DNA): TGTGCCAGCAGCCCAGTCGGGGGGTCCAACTACGAGCAGTACTTC. Supplemented by reference TRBV7-2 and TRBJ2-7, the full variable domain reads GAGVSQSPSNKVTEKGKDVELRCDPISGHTALYWYRQSLGQGLEFLIYFQGNSAPDKSGLPSDRFSAERTGGSVSTLTIQRTQQEDSAVYLCASSPVGGSNYEQYFGPGTRLTVT.

The chain recombines TRBV5-1 with TRBJ2-1; TRBD1 aligns across 8 bases. Germline V gene lookup returns CDR1 SGHRS and CDR2 YFSETQ. J was trimmed by 1 base and V by 4 bases; bases with no gene match: 4. CDR3 length equals 15 residues. In nucleotides, the CDR3 is TGCGCCAGCAGCACGACAGGGGATTCCTACAATGAGCAGTTCTTC. Its translation is CASSTTGDSYNEQFF. Using reference TRBV5-1 and TRBJ2-1 for the parts outside the CDR3, the full variable domain is KAGVTQTPRYLIKTRGQQVTLSCSPISGHRSVSWYQQTPGQGLQFLFEYFSETQRNKGNFPGRFSGRQFSNSRSEMNVSTLELGDSALYLCASSTTGDSYNEQFFGPGTRLTVL.

V and J are TRBV5-4 and TRBJ2-7; no clear D. The CDR3 totals 14 residues. V dropped 4 bases and J dropped 3 bases, with 14 bases sitting between them. CDR1 and CDR2 from the germline V gene are SGHNT and YYREEE (reference sequence). CDR3 loop: CASSPGRANYEQYF. CDR3 DNA: TGTGCCAGCAGCCCCGGCCGGGCTAACTACGAGCAGTACTTC. The entire variable domain, with the rest obtained from reference TRBV5-4 and TRBJ2-7, is as follows: ETGVTQSPTHLIKTRGQQVTLRCSSQSGHNTVSWYQQALGQGPQFIFQYYREEENGRGNFPPRFSGLQFPNYSSELNVNALELDDSALYLCASSPGRANYEQYFGPGTRLTVT.

The table lists this clonotype with many counts. The gene calls are TRBV5-6 and TRBJ2-3; 7 positions match TRBD1. The CDR3 loop spans 14 amino acids. Germline V gene lookup returns CDR1 SGHDT and CDR2 YYEEEE. V shed 4 bases and J 2 bases; nucleotides not matched to a gene: 4. CDR3 in amino acids: CASSGTDYTDTQYF. In nucleotides, the CDR3 is TGTGCCAGCAGCGGGACAGATTACACAGATACGCAGTATTTT. Filled out from reference TRBV5-6 and TRBJ2-3, the complete variable domain reads DAGVTQSPTHLIKTRGQQVTLRCSPKSGHDTVSWYQQALGQGPQFIFQYYEEEERQRGNFPDRFSGHQFPNYSSELNVNALLLGDSALYLCASSGTDYTDTQYFGPGTRLTVL.

The chain uses TRBV12-3 or TRBV12-4 and TRBJ1-3, with D possibly matching TRBD1 (6 bases). V was trimmed by 6 bases and J by 7 bases, leaving 19 bases between them. The CDR3 extends over 15 amino acids. CDR3 protein: CASSPGVPRRNTIYF. Written as DNA, the CDR3 is TGTGCCAGCAGCCCAGGGGTCCCGCGGAGGAACACCATATATTTT.

The rearrangement uses TRBV20-1 and TRBJ2-5; 12 bases are shared with TRBD2. The CDR3 spans 15 residues. Germline V gene lookup returns CDR1 DFQATT and CDR2 SNEGSKA (reference sequence). Trimming took 4 bases from V and 5 from J; bases not matched to a gene: 8. In DNA, the CDR3 is TGCAGTGCTACCGGGACTAGCGGGTCAGGGGAGACCCAGTACTTC. It yields the protein CSATGTSGSGETQYF.

This clonotype has a handful of counts. This chain links TRBV6-2 or TRBV6-3 with TRBJ2-1, with 13 bases fitting TRBD2. Germline CDR1 MNHEY, CDR2 SVGEGT. V dropped 6 bases and J dropped 1; count of bases not matched to a gene: 6. This CDR3 is 17 amino acids long. The CDR3, as DNA: TGTGCCAGCAGCCCGGGACTAGCGGGGAGGTCCTACAATGAGCAGTTCTTC. This translates into CASSPGLAGRSYNEQFF.